Listed here are 2 T cell receptor beta chains from one sample, sequenced in a study of blood T cells in healthy people across ages. The authors ran a second PCR of about 7 to 11 cycles using a sample-barcoded 5' primer and a J-beta primer mix. TCRdb itself ran the 5' RACE reads through MiXCR, one entry per CDR3 protein. Of about 1.4 million distinct CDR3 sequences listed, 59% are singletons. Specimen: blood. These receptors came from a man in his late teens or twenties in good health.

The CDR3 protein is CSASRGGGHTDTQYF. The CDR3 nucleotides read TGCAGTGCTAGTCGCGGCGGGGGGCACACAGATACGCAGTATTTT. The chain has TRBV20-1 and TRBJ2-3; 8 nucleotides agree with TRBD2. Germline lookup yields CDR1 DFQATT and CDR2 SNEGSKA (reference sequence). This CDR3 region has 15 residues. The trim removed 3 bases at V and 2 bases at J, leaving 7 bases unmatched.

A few counts support this clonotype. The chain has TRBV5-1 and TRBJ2-5; 9 bases are a match to TRBD1. This CDR3 is 16 amino acids long. CDR1 and CDR2 (germline): SGHRS, YFSETQ. Trimming took 4 bases from V and 1 from J; bases not matched to a gene: 8. Here the CDR3 DNA reads TGCGCCAGCAGCCCCGGACAGGGGACCTTCCAAGAGACCCAGTACTTC. Its translation is CASSPGQGTFQETQYF.